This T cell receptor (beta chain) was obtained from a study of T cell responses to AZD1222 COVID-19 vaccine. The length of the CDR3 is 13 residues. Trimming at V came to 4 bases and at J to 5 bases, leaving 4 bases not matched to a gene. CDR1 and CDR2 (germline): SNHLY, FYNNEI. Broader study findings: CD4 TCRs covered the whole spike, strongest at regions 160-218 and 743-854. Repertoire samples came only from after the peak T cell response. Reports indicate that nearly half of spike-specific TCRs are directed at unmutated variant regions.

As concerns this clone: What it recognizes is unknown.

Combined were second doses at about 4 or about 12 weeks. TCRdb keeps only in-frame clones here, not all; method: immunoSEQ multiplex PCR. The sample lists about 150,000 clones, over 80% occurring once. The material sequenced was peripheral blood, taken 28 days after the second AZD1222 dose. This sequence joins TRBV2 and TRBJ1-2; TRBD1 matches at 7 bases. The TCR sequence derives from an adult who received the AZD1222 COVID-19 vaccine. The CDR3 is CASSGDSRYGYTF. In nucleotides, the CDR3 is TGTGCCAGCAGTGGGGACAGCCGGTATGGCTACACCTTC.